These 28 T cell receptor beta chains were sequenced from one sample in a study of control samples from healthy donors and cancer patients. Clones were sequenced by immunoSEQ multiplex PCR, and TCRdb holds only the in-frame ones, with some missing. The sample records about 230,000 clones, roughly 80% being singletons. Material for sequencing was PBMCs. Every receptor here comes from a woman aged 55-70 years with lung cancer.

The rearrangement joins TRBV14 to TRBJ1-4, with a tentative D call TRBD1 (5 bases). The germline CDR1 and CDR2 sequences are SGHDN and FVKESK. V lost 6 bases and J 0 bases, leaving 11 bases between the germline ends. CDR3 length: 15 residues. Here the CDR3 DNA reads TGTGCCAGCAGTCGACAGCTGTCAACTAATGAAAAACTGTTTTTT. Its translation is CASSRQLSTNEKLFF.

This chain uses TRBV7-9 with TRBJ2-5; tentative D call: TRBD2 (7 bases). Germline CDR1 and CDR2: SEHNR and FQNEAQ (reference sequence). Trimming took off 3 bases at V and 5 bases at J, with 10 bases between the two ends. The CDR3 has 13 residues. CDR3 amino acids: CASSFGGHETQYF. CDR3 sequence (DNA): TGTGCCAGCAGCTTCGGGGGGCACGAGACCCAGTACTTC.

The rearrangement joins TRBV5-8 to TRBJ2-7; perhaps TRBD1 as D (6 bases). Germline CDR1 and CDR2: SGHTS and YDEGEE. The CDR3 totals 15 residues. Trimming removed 5 bases from V and 5 bases from J, with 20 bases in between. In DNA form, the CDR3 reads TGTGCCAGCAGGAAAGGACAGACTGGAGCTCACGAGCAGTACTTC. Protein product: CASRKGQTGAHEQYF.

The chain employs TRBV4-1 and TRBJ1-4; 10 nucleotides line up with TRBD1. The V gene end was trimmed by 5 bases and the J gene end by 7 bases; junction bases not matched to a gene: 7. The CDR3 is 15 amino acids. Germline-derived CDR1 and CDR2 are MGHRA and YSYEKL. The CDR3 DNA reads TGCGCCAGCAGCTCCGACAGGGGGCTGGCTGAAAAACTGTTTTTT. This codes for CASSSDRGLAEKLFF.

This chain joins TRBV14 and TRBJ2-3; D gene ambiguous. Germline lookup yields CDR1 SGHDN and CDR2 FVKESK. The CDR3 contains 14 residues. V lost 1 base and J lost 1, with 6 bases in between. Here the CDR3 reads CASSQGARTDTQYF. In nucleotides, the CDR3 is TGTGCCAGCAGCCAAGGTGCCCGCACAGATACGCAGTATTTT. The entire variable domain, with the rest obtained from reference TRBV14 and TRBJ2-3, is as follows: EAGVTQFPSHSVIEKGQTVTLRCDPISGHDNLYWYRRVMGKEIKFLLHFVKESKQDESGMPNNRFLAERTGGTYSTLKVQPAELEDSGVYFCASSQGARTDTQYFGPGTRLTVL.

The V call is TRBV5-1, the J call TRBJ1-1; no firm D call. Germline loops: CDR1 SGHRS, CDR2 YFSETQ. This CDR3 is 16 amino acids long. V was clipped by 0 bases and J by 0 bases, with 12 bases between them. The CDR3, as DNA: TGCGCCAGCAGCTTGGATAAGGGTACTCTGAACACTGAAGCTTTCTTT. Encoded protein: CASSLDKGTLNTEAFF.

J is TRBJ1-4 and V is TRBV30; weak D call: TRBD1 (6 bases). The CDR3 length is 15 residues. V lost 2 bases and J 4 bases, leaving 14 bases between the germline ends. Germline V gene data show CDR1 as GTSNPN and CDR2 as SVGIG (reference sequence). The CDR3, as DNA: TGTGCCTGGAGTCCCCCCGGGGGGCTTAATGAAAAACTGTTTTTT. It translates to CAWSPPGGLNEKLFF.

The chain employs TRBV3-1 (or the pseudogene TRBV3-2) and TRBJ2-3, with D uncertain. V shed 1 base and J shed 5 bases, with 7 bases lying between them. Germline CDR1 and CDR2: LGHDT and YNNKEL (reference sequence). The CDR3 covers 13 residues. CDR3 nucleotide sequence: TGTGCCAGCAGCCAAGCCTTACTAGATACGCAGTATTTT. Residues: CASSQALLDTQYF.

This clone occurred once. The chain links TRBV30 to TRBJ1-5; D gene unclear. The CDR3 runs 13 residues. V was trimmed by 1 base and J by 7 bases, leaving 11 bases between them. The germline CDR1 and CDR2 sequences are GTSNPN and SVGIG (reference sequence). The CDR3 region has the DNA TGTGCCTGGAGTGGAGGCACCCAACAGCCCCAGCATTTT. As protein: CAWSGGTQQPQHF.

The V gene is TRBV29-1, the J gene TRBJ1-2, with 10 positions matching TRBD1. This CDR3 contains 15 residues. Germline loops: CDR1 SQVTM, CDR2 ANQGSEA. The ends lost 4 bases at V and 8 bases at J; junction bases unmatched: 13. CDR3 protein: CSVGRTGQGKAGYTF. The DNA of the CDR3 is TGCAGCGTTGGACGTACGGGACAGGGGAAAGCCGGCTACACCTTC.

This clone appeared once. The chain recombines TRBV10-3 with TRBJ1-1; possible D gene TRBD1, 6 bases. The ends were cut back, 5 bases at V and 1 base at J, with 8 bases in the middle. Germline CDR1 reads ENHRY; CDR2 reads SYGVKD. The CDR3 has 13 amino acids. The CDR3 bases are TGTGCCATCAGTCCCAGGGGGAACACTGAAGCTTTCTTT. As protein: CAISPRGNTEAFF.

V is TRBV20-1 and J is TRBJ2-1; no clear D. The length of the CDR3 is 11 residues. V was pared by 3 bases and J by 4 bases, with 4 bases between. The V gene's germline CDR1 is DFQATT and CDR2 SNEGSKA (reference sequence). CDR3 sequence: CSASLYNEQFF. The CDR3 DNA is TGCAGTGCTAGTCTTTACAATGAGCAGTTCTTC.

This clone was recorded a few times. The chain couples TRBV18 to TRBJ1-2, with 11 positions matching TRBD1. The J segment lost 3 bases and the V segment lost 2 bases, leaving 2 bases of the junction unmatched. Looked up from germline, CDR1 is KGHSH and CDR2 is LQKENI. CDR3 size: 15 residues. The CDR3 nucleotides are TGTGCCAGCTCACCAGGACAGGGGGCAGACTATGGCTACACCTTC. This codes for CASSPGQGADYGYTF.

To note about this clone: One junction end disagrees with the germline gene, perhaps due to a read error. J is TRBJ1-5 and V is TRBV4-1; the D gene is possibly TRBD1 (5 bases). Germline V gives CDR1 MGHRA, CDR2 YSYEKL. The CDR3 length is 14 residues. The CDR3 nucleotides read TGCGCCCGCAGCCAACTCGGGGGAGGTCAGCCCCAGCATTTT. This sequence encodes CARSQLGGGQPQHF.

This clone has a single count. The chain couples TRBV10-3 to TRBJ1-3; maybe TRBD1 (5 bases). With 4 bases removed from V and 0 bases from J, the gap between germline ends came to 7 bases. From germline, CDR1 is ENHRY and CDR2 SYGVKD. The CDR3 runs to 14 residues. Here the CDR3 reads CAISGDASGNTIYF. In DNA form, the CDR3 reads TGTGCCATCAGTGGGGACGCCTCTGGAAACACCATATATTTT.

Comments on this clone: At the DNA level, this CDR3 is encoded by other sequences in the same sample as well. V and J are TRBV9 and TRBJ1-1; D remains unclear. V gave up 0 bases and J gave up 2 bases, with 11 bases separating them. From germline, CDR1 is SGDLS and CDR2 YYNGEE. CDR3 length: 15 residues. CDR3 region: CASSVGGQLNTEAFF. CDR3 sequence (DNA): TGTGCCAGCAGCGTAGGAGGGCAGTTAAACACTGAAGCTTTCTTT.

This chain connects TRBV11-3 to TRBJ2-7; possibly TRBD1 for D (5 bases). The CDR3 has 20 amino acids. Germline V gene data show CDR1 as SGHNT and CDR2 as YENEEA. V was clipped by 3 bases and J by 2 bases, with 29 bases between them. The CDR3 sequence is CASSFCDSRRDRLATYEQYF. CDR3 nucleotide sequence: TGTGCCAGCAGCTTTTGCGACTCACGTAGAGACAGACTGGCAACCTACGAGCAGTACTTC.

This rearrangement joins TRBV28 to TRBJ2-7; the D call may be TRBD1 or TRBD2 (5 bases each). CDR1 and CDR2 from the germline V gene are MDHEN and SYDVKM. The V gene lost 5 bases and the J gene lost 3 bases, with 17 bases spanning the gap. The CDR3 sequence is 15 residues long. In nucleotides, the CDR3 is TGTGCCAGCAGTACTCCCGGTGAGGGGAACTACGAGCAGTACTTC. It yields the protein CASSTPGEGNYEQYF.

V usage is TRBV9 and J usage is TRBJ1-1; no reliable D call. The CDR3 is 15 residues long. V gave up 0 bases and J gave up 7 bases, with 16 bases separating them. Germline CDR1 SGDLS, CDR2 YYNGEE. CDR3 in DNA: TGTGCCAGCAGCGTAGATGAGACGGGTTTTCGTGAAGCTTTCTTT. Translation gives CASSVDETGFREAFF.

The chain joins TRBV5-4 to TRBJ2-2; 7 bases line up with TRBD2. V shed 4 bases, J shed 0 bases, and the junction held 6 bases outside the gene matches. The CDR3 has 16 amino acids. CDR1 is SGHNT, CDR2 YYREEE, per germline (reference sequence). CDR3 amino acids: CASSPIRGANTGELFF. The CDR3 DNA sequence: TGTGCCAGCAGCCCAATACGGGGGGCGAACACCGGGGAGCTGTTTTTT. Full variable domain (outside the CDR3, taken from reference TRBV5-4 and TRBJ2-2): ETGVTQSPTHLIKTRGQQVTLRCSSQSGHNTVSWYQQALGQGPQFIFQYYREEENGRGNFPPRFSGLQFPNYSSELNVNALELDDSALYLCASSPIRGANTGELFFGEGSRLTVL.

V is TRBV6-5 and J is TRBJ2-3; D possibly corresponds to TRBD1 (6 bases). This CDR3 comprises 16 residues. V was pared by 0 bases and J by 3 bases, with 13 bases between. In germline, CDR1 is MNHEY, CDR2 SVGAGI. Here the CDR3 reads CASSYSRGTGTDTQYF. The DNA of the CDR3 is TGTGCCAGCAGTTACTCAAGGGGGACGGGGACAGATACGCAGTATTTT.

The chain is built from TRBV12-3 or TRBV12-4 and TRBJ1-5, with D unclear. Trimming stripped 4 bases from V and 3 bases from J, with 4 bases between. The CDR3 is made up of 12 amino acids. For the CDR3, the DNA is TGTGCCAGCAGTTCCTACAATCAGCCCCAGCATTTT. Translating gives CASSSYNQPQHF.

The chain recombines TRBV28 with TRBJ2-3; TRBD2 matches 7 bases. In germline, CDR1 is MDHEN, CDR2 SYDVKM. The CDR3 spans 12 residues. V was clipped by 3 bases and J by 6 bases; unmatched bases: 0. DNA of the CDR3: TGTGCCAGCAGTTTGGGAGGGGATACGCAGTATTTT. Translating it yields CASSLGGDTQYF.

The J gene is TRBJ1-2, the V gene TRBV6-6; 7 nucleotides line up with TRBD1. Per the germline V gene, CDR1 is MNHNY and CDR2 is SVGAGI (reference sequence). CDR3 length: 12 residues. The ends lost 6 bases at V and 8 bases at J; junction bases unmatched: 6. CDR3 protein: CASSSGQLGYTF. The CDR3 DNA reads TGTGCCAGCAGCTCGGGACAGTTGGGCTACACCTTC.

This sequence joins TRBV28 and TRBJ1-2; D remains unclear. The V gene's germline CDR1 is MDHEN and CDR2 SYDVKM. V shed 4 bases and J shed 4 bases, with 10 bases lying between them. There are 13 residues in the CDR3. The CDR3 here is CASSSTASYGYTF. In nucleotides, the CDR3 is TGTGCCAGCAGTTCAACAGCGTCCTATGGCTACACCTTC.

The chain carries TRBV12-3 or TRBV12-4 and TRBJ2-3; TRBD2 is a possible D gene (5 bases). This CDR3 region has 13 residues. Trimming took 6 bases from V and 8 from J, leaving 15 bases between them. The DNA of the CDR3 is TGTGCCAGCAGCCCCCTACTAGAGGGTACGCAGTATTTT. Protein: CASSPLLEGTQYF.

This chain's CDR3 is CASSQALSPGTYTGELFF. CDR3 nucleotides: TGTGCCAGCAGCCAAGCCTTGAGCCCCGGGACATACACCGGGGAGCTGTTTTTT. The chain joins TRBV4-2 to TRBJ2-2, with D tentatively TRBD1 (6 bases). With 1 base removed from V and 3 bases from J, the gap between germline ends came to 18 bases. Germline V gives CDR1 LGHNA, CDR2 YNFKEQ. This CDR3 contains 18 residues.

For the CDR3, the DNA is TGTGCCAGCAGCTTAGAGGACAGGGGGGATATCGAGCAGTACTTC. Translation: CASSLEDRGDIEQYF. The chain links TRBV7-9 to TRBJ2-7; 10 bases are a match to TRBD1. The length of the CDR3 is 15 residues. Per germline, CDR1 SEHNR and CDR2 FQNEAQ (reference sequence). Trimming removed 1 base from V and 6 bases from J; junction bases left unmatched: 6.